Shown below are 32 T cell receptor beta chains from a single sample sequenced in a study of T cells in Graves' hyperthyroidism and ophthalmopathy. The source material, RNA transcripts, was used to amplify TCR beta CDR3 regions. The study used the HTBI primer set for a first-round RT-PCR of the TCR CDR3. MiXCR was run by TCRdb on the multiplex PCR reads, yielding one entry per CDR3 protein. Of about 350,000 distinct CDR3 sequences listed, 14% are singletons. The sample was blood. These receptors were taken from a woman aged 25 to 39 with Graves' hyperthyroidism.

There are many counts of this clonotype. This chain connects TRBV12-3 or TRBV12-4 to TRBJ2-3; TRBD1 might be the D (7 bases). CDR3 size: 14 residues. V dropped 10 bases and J dropped 1 base, with 15 bases sitting between them. The CDR3 loop reads CATGGGAGTDTQYF. For the CDR3, the DNA is TGTGCCACCGGAGGGGGCGCGGGCACAGATACGCAGTATTTT.

This clonotype has a handful of counts. The V call is TRBV5-1, the J call TRBJ2-1; D perhaps matches TRBD2 (6 bases). There are 18 residues in the CDR3. V lost 3 bases, J lost 3 bases, and 22 bases lay in between. Looked up from germline, CDR1 is SGHRS and CDR2 is YFSETQ. CDR3 sequence: CASSSTFALAEGYNEQFF. CDR3 nucleotide sequence: TGCGCCAGCAGCTCTACCTTCGCTTTAGCGGAAGGCTACAATGAGCAGTTCTTC.

This clonotype was counted between two and nine times. This chain joins TRBV20-1 and TRBJ2-1, with 10 bases matching TRBD2. CDR3 length: 15 amino acids. Trimming took 6 bases from V and 1 from J; bases not matched to a gene: 6. Germline CDR1 is DFQATT and CDR2 is SNEGSKA (reference sequence). As DNA, the CDR3 is TGCAGTGCGGCTAGCGGGAGAGGGTCCTACAATGAGCAGTTCTTC. This gives the protein CSAASGRGSYNEQFF.

The rearrangement links TRBV27 to TRBJ2-7; D is perhaps TRBD2 (6 bases). The germline V and J ends were trimmed by 4 bases and 3 bases, with 13 bases remaining between them. This CDR3 region has 14 residues. The germline gives CDR1 MNHEY, CDR2 SMNVEV (reference sequence). The CDR3: CASSWGTLGYEQYF. As DNA, the CDR3 is TGTGCCAGCAGTTGGGGGACTCTGGGCTACGAGCAGTACTTC.

This clonotype was recorded many times. The chain is built from TRBV7-8 and TRBJ2-2; D may match TRBD1 or TRBD2 (5 bases each). Trimming cost V 2 bases and J 4 bases, with 11 bases left between them. The length of the CDR3 is 15 residues. Per germline, CDR1 SGHVS and CDR2 FQNEAQ. The CDR3 spells CASSLTGTFTGELFF. The CDR3, as DNA: TGTGCCAGCAGCTTAACCGGGACGTTCACCGGGGAGCTGTTTTTT.

In this sample, this clonotype turned up many times. This chain links TRBV12-3 or TRBV12-4 with TRBJ1-4, with D maybe TRBD1 (5 bases). Deletions cut 1 base from V and 7 bases from J, with 10 bases between. The CDR3 contains 14 residues. The CDR3 loop is CASSLGDAGEKLFF. CDR3 DNA: TGTGCCAGCAGTTTAGGGGACGCCGGTGAAAAACTGTTTTTT.

V is TRBV11-2 and J is TRBJ2-2; D is perhaps TRBD1 (6 bases). This CDR3 is 12 amino acids long. Germline V lookup: CDR1 SGHAT, CDR2 FQNNGV. The V gene lost 6 bases and the J gene lost 7 bases, with 9 bases spanning the gap. CDR3: CASRRGNGELFF. CDR3 bases: TGTGCCAGCAGGAGGGGGAACGGGGAGCTGTTTTTT.

This clonotype was found many times. The chain joins TRBV20-1 to TRBJ1-1; no definite D call. The germline V gene has CDR1 DFQATT and CDR2 SNEGSKA (reference sequence). V gave up 1 base and J gave up 7 bases, with 13 bases separating them. The CDR3 sequence is 13 residues long. DNA for the CDR3: TGCAGTGCTAGAGGAAACAGTCGGGTTGAAGCTTTCTTT. It yields the protein CSARGNSRVEAFF.

This clonotype was counted a few times. The chain carries TRBV5-5 and TRBJ1-1; D possibly corresponds to TRBD1 (5 bases). V was pared by 4 bases and J by 3 bases, with 13 bases between. Germline CDR1 reads SGHKS; CDR2 reads YYEKEE (reference sequence). The CDR3 spans 14 residues. CDR3 nucleotides: TGTGCCAGCAGCCGGCAGGGCCGGTACACTGAAGCTTTCTTT. Amino acids: CASSRQGRYTEAFF. Looking up the rest from reference TRBV5-5 and TRBJ1-1 gives the full variable domain: DAGVTQSPTHLIKTRGQQVTLRCSPISGHKSVSWYQQVLGQGPQFIFQYYEKEERGRGNFPDRFSARQFPNYSSELNVNALLLGDSALYLCASSRQGRYTEAFFGQGTRLTVV.

The chain combines TRBV10-3 with TRBJ2-1; D not resolved. Trimming stripped 5 bases from V and 6 bases from J, with 20 bases between. The CDR3 loop spans 16 amino acids. Germline V lookup: CDR1 ENHRY, CDR2 SYGVKD. The CDR3, as DNA: TGTGCCATCAGTCCCCCTGGTGTGAGTGTCGGCAATGAGCAGTTCTTC. Translation: CAISPPGVSVGNEQFF.

This sequence joins TRBV19 and TRBJ2-3, with D uncertain. The CDR3 sequence is 13 residues long. The germline V gene has CDR1 LNHDA and CDR2 SQIVND (reference sequence). V lost 5 bases to trimming and J lost 3 bases, with 9 bases between them. CDR3 amino acids: CASSQARTDTQYF. CDR3 nucleotides: TGTGCCAGTAGTCAAGCGCGTACAGATACGCAGTATTTT.

In its sample, this clonotype was seen many times. The chain joins TRBV30 to TRBJ2-2; 7 bases map to TRBD1. V gave up 5 bases and J gave up 6 bases; unmatched junction bases: 21. The CDR3 totals 18 residues. CDR1 and CDR2 from the germline V gene are GTSNPN and SVGIG (reference sequence). Written as DNA, the CDR3 is TGTGCCTGGGGGGGACGGATCGACAGGGAGACGGTCGCCGGGGAGCTGTTTTTT. Translated: CAWGGRIDRETVAGELFF.

This clonotype turned up a few times. The J gene is TRBJ2-7, the V gene TRBV6-1, with 11 bases identical to TRBD1. This CDR3 comprises 15 residues. J lost 5 bases, V lost 6 bases, and 9 bases had no gene match. The germline gives CDR1 MNHNS, CDR2 SASEGT. Here the CDR3 DNA reads TGTGCCAGCAGGGACAGGGGGCGCGGGAGACACGAGCAGTACTTC. Translating it yields CASRDRGRGRHEQYF.

This clonotype was seen a few times. The rearrangement joins TRBV28 to TRBJ1-1, with TRBD1 matching 11 bases. Germline-derived CDR1 and CDR2 are MDHEN and SYDVKM. The length of the CDR3 is 16 residues. V dropped 3 bases and J dropped 5; count of bases not matched to a gene: 8. CDR3 DNA: TGTGCCAGCAGTTTTGGGGACAGGGGGAGAGGAACTGAAGCTTTCTTT. Translated: CASSFGDRGRGTEAFF.

This clonotype occurred a few times. The gene calls are TRBV29-1 and TRBJ2-5; a weak D match, TRBD2 (6 bases). V was cut by 8 bases and J by 5 bases, with 9 bases left in between. The CDR3 sequence is 10 residues long. Germline V lookup: CDR1 SQVTM, CDR2 ANQGSEA. As DNA, the CDR3 is TGCAGCCACGGAGGGGAGACCCAGTACTTC. Protein: CSHGGETQYF.

V gene TRBV29-1 combines with J gene TRBJ2-7; D unresolved. CDR1 and CDR2 (germline): SQVTM, ANQGSEA. Trimming took off 4 bases at V and 1 base at J, with 8 bases between the two ends. This CDR3 comprises 12 residues. CDR3 loop: CSVVSVSYEQYF. CDR3 DNA sequence: TGCAGCGTTGTATCGGTTTCCTACGAGCAGTACTTC.

This clonotype was seen only a few times. V gene TRBV7-2 combines with J gene TRBJ1-5; D unclear. Trimming shortened V by 5 bases and J by 0 bases, and 14 bases separated the two germline ends. Looked up from germline, CDR1 is SGHTA and CDR2 is FQGNSA. The CDR3 runs 16 residues. The CDR3 nucleotides read TGTGCCAGCAGCCCAAGAAGTGGATTTAGCAATCAGCCCCAGCATTTT. The encoded protein is CASSPRSGFSNQPQHF.

The chain has TRBV25-1 and TRBJ2-5, with TRBD1 identical over 7 bases. The CDR3 runs 14 residues. Germline loops: CDR1 MGHDK, CDR2 SYGVNS. The V segment lost 4 bases and the J segment 5 bases; nucleotides outside the gene matches: 7. The CDR3 is CASSVGQVVETQYF. CDR3 nucleotide sequence: TGTGCCAGCAGTGTTGGACAGGTGGTCGAGACCCAGTACTTC.

This clonotype occurred many times. The chain has TRBV6-2 or TRBV6-3 and TRBJ2-7; D not resolved. This CDR3 is 13 amino acids long. Germline assignment: CDR1 MNHEY and CDR2 SVGEGT. V was shortened by 5 bases and J by 3 bases, with 11 bases between the two germline ends. In nucleotides, the CDR3 is TGTGCCAGCAGTCTTACTAATCTCTACGAGCAGTACTTC. It yields the protein CASSLTNLYEQYF.

This clonotype was found many times. The chain combines TRBV30 with TRBJ2-5, with a weak D call TRBD2 (5 bases). The CDR3 sequence is 13 residues long. The germline V and J ends were trimmed by 6 bases and 4 bases, with 15 bases remaining between them. Germline values: CDR1 GTSNPN, CDR2 SVGIG (reference sequence). The CDR3 protein is CACIGRRGETQYF. Written as DNA, the CDR3 is TGTGCCTGTATCGGTCGTCGGGGAGAGACCCAGTACTTC.

This chain links TRBV4-1 with TRBJ2-3, with 9 bases matching TRBD2. Germline V lookup: CDR1 MGHRA, CDR2 YSYEKL. The CDR3 has 17 amino acids. Losses at the gene ends were 4 bases for V and 5 bases for J; bases not matched to a gene: 13. The CDR3 is CASSPASVLAGKDTQYF. As DNA, the CDR3 is TGCGCCAGCAGCCCAGCCTCGGTACTAGCGGGTAAAGATACGCAGTATTTT.

This clonotype was counted many times. This rearrangement joins TRBV6-1 to TRBJ1-1; D not resolved. V was trimmed by 7 bases and J by 0 bases, leaving 12 bases between them. Germline lookup yields CDR1 MNHNS and CDR2 SASEGT. The CDR3 sequence is 14 residues long. The CDR3 loop reads CASIDPFMNTEAFF. CDR3 DNA: TGTGCCAGCATTGATCCCTTCATGAACACTGAAGCTTTCTTT.

This clonotype was recorded a few times. J is TRBJ2-3 and V is TRBV19; 9 bases align to TRBD2. Losses at the gene ends were 3 bases for V and 9 bases for J; bases not matched to a gene: 10. CDR1 is LNHDA and CDR2 is SQIVND in the germline V gene (reference sequence). The CDR3 totals 15 residues. CDR3 DNA sequence: TGTGCCAGTAGTATCGGGCTAGCGGGGATCTCAACGCAGTATTTT. Protein product: CASSIGLAGISTQYF.

At least ten counts were recorded for this clonotype. The chain employs TRBV30 and TRBJ2-2; D might be TRBD2 (6 bases). Germline CDR1 GTSNPN, CDR2 SVGIG (reference sequence). Trimming took 2 bases from V and 5 from J, leaving 12 bases between them. CDR3 size: 14 residues. The CDR3 nucleotides are TGTGCCTGGAGTCCGGGGGTTTTAACCGGGGAGCTGTTTTTT. The encoded protein is CAWSPGVLTGELFF.

This clonotype occurred a few times. This sequence joins TRBV18 and TRBJ2-1, with TRBD2 matching 11 bases. The length of the CDR3 is 17 residues. CDR1 is KGHSH and CDR2 is LQKENI in the germline V gene. Losses at the gene ends were 0 bases for V and 0 bases for J; bases not matched to a gene: 1. The CDR3 region has the DNA TGTGCCAGCTCACCACCTCTAGCGGGGGGCTCCTACAATGAGCAGTTCTTC. Amino acid sequence: CASSPPLAGGSYNEQFF. The full variable domain, with the rest looked up from reference TRBV18 and TRBJ2-1, is NAGVMQNPRHLVRRRGQEARLRCSPMKGHSHVYWYRQLPEEGLKFMVYLQKENIIDESGMPKERFSAEFPKEGPSILRIQQVVRGDSAAYFCASSPPLAGGSYNEQFFGPGTRLTVL.

As regards this clonotype: Given a much more abundant clone one base away, this may be a read error. This chain connects TRBV10-3 to TRBJ2-7, with TRBD2 as a possible D gene (6 bases). Germline values: CDR1 ENHRY, CDR2 SYGVKD. There are 16 residues in the CDR3. The CDR3 bases are TGTGCCACCAGTGAGGAAGGTTCCGGGAGCTCCTACGAGCAGTACTTC. It codes for CATSEEGSGSSYEQYF.

The sample holds many counts of this clonotype. The chain is built from TRBV7-9 and TRBJ2-3; no clear D gene. Trimming left V 3 bases short and J 0 bases short, with 7 bases between. Germline CDR1 reads SEHNR; CDR2 reads FQNEAQ (reference sequence). The CDR3 spans 14 residues. CDR3 coding DNA: TGTGCCAGCAGCTTTACCTCTAGCACAGATACGCAGTATTTT. Its translation: CASSFTSSTDTQYF.

This clonotype showed up just a few times. The chain links TRBV28 to TRBJ2-5; D may be TRBD2 (6 bases). The CDR3 runs 16 residues. V lost 4 bases and J 5 bases, leaving 20 bases between the germline ends. Germline CDR1 is MDHEN and CDR2 is SYDVKM. CDR3 region: CASSSDRDSGRETQYF. CDR3 bases: TGTGCCAGCAGTTCGGACCGGGACTCTGGGAGGGAGACCCAGTACTTC.

Concerning this clonotype itself: A read error is possible here, since a much larger clone lies one base away. The chain combines TRBV28 with TRBJ2-1, with TRBD2 identical over 8 bases. Germline loops: CDR1 MDHEN, CDR2 SYDVKM. This CDR3 is built from 15 residues. CDR3 sequence reads: CASSQGGRSYNEKFF. The CDR3 region has the DNA TGTGCCAGCAGCCAAGGCGGGAGGTCCTACAATGAGAAGTTCTTC.

This chain links TRBV7-9 with TRBJ1-1, with a tentative D call TRBD1 (6 bases). The V end lost 8 bases, the J end lost 4 bases, and 17 bases lay between the germline ends. Germline CDR1 reads SEHNR; CDR2 reads FQNEAQ (reference sequence). The length of the CDR3 is 14 residues. CDR3 in DNA: TGTGCCAGCGCCCTCGGGGGCGGGGTCACTGAAGCTTTCTTT. This sequence encodes CASALGGGVTEAFF.

This clonotype was picked up many times. The CDR3 DNA sequence: TGTGCCAGCAGTCCCGCCGCCGGGACAGGCGCTGAAAAACTGTTTTTT. This encodes CASSPAAGTGAEKLFF. The chain uses TRBV12-3 or TRBV12-4 and TRBJ1-4; 8 bases are shared with TRBD1. CDR3 length: 16 amino acids. V dropped 5 bases and J dropped 7; count of bases not matched to a gene: 12.

This clonotype was seen only once. The chain carries TRBV20-1 and TRBJ2-1; perhaps TRBD2 as D (5 bases). This CDR3 is built from 11 residues. From germline, CDR1 is DFQATT and CDR2 SNEGSKA (reference sequence). Trimming took 4 bases from V and 8 from J, leaving 9 bases between them. The CDR3, as DNA: TGCAGTGCTACTTCGAGGGATGAGCAGTTCTTC. Its protein product is CSATSRDEQFF.